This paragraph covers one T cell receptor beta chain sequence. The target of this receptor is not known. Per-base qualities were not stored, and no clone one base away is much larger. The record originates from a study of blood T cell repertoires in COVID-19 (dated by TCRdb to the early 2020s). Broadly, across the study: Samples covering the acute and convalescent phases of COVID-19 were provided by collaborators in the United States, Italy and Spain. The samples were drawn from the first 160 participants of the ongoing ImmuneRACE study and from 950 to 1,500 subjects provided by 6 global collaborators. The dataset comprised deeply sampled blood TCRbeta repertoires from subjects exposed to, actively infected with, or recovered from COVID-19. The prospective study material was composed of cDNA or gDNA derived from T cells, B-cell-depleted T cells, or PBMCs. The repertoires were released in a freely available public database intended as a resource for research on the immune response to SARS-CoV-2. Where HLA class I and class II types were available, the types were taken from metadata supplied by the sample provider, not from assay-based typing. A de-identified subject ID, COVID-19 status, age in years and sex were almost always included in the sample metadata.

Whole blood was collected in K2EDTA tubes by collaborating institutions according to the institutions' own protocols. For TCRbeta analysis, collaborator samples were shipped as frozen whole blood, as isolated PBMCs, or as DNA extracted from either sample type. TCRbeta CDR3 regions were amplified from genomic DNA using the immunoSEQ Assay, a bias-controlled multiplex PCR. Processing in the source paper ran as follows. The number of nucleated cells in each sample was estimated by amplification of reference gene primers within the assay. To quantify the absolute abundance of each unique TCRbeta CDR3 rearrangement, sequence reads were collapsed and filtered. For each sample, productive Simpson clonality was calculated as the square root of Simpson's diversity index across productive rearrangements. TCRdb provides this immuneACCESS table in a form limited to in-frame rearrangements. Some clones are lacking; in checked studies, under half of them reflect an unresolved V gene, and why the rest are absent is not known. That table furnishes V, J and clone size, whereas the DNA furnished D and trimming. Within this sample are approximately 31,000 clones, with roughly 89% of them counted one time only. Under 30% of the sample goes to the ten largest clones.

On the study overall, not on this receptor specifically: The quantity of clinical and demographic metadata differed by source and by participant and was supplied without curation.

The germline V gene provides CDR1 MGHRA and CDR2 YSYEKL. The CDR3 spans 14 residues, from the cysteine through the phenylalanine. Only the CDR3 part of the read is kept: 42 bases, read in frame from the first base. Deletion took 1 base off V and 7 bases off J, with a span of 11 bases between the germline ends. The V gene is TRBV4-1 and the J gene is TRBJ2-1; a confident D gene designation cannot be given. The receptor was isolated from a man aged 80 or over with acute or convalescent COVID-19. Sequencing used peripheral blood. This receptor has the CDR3 CASSQVERGNEQFF. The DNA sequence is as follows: TGCGCCAGCAGCCAAGTTGAACGCGGTAATGAGCAGTTCTTC.